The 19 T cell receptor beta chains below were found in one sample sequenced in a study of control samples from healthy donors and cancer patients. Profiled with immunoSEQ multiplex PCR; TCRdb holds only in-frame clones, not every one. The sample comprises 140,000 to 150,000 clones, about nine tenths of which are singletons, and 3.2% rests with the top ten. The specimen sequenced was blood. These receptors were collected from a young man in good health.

The DNA of the CDR3 is TGTGCCAGCAGTTACCCGGGAATTCACGAAAAACTGTTTTTT. This encodes CASSYPGIHEKLFF. The V and J genes are TRBV6-5 and TRBJ1-4; D ambiguous. Trimming took 2 bases from V and 8 from J, leaving 12 bases between them. Per germline, CDR1 MNHEY and CDR2 SVGAGI. The CDR3 is made up of 14 amino acids.

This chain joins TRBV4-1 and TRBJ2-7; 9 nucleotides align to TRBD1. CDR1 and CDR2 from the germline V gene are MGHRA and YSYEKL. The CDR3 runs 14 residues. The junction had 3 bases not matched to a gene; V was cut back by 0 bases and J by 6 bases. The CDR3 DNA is TGCGCCAGCAGCCAAGATCCGACAGGGGGCGAGCAGTACTTC. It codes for CASSQDPTGGEQYF.

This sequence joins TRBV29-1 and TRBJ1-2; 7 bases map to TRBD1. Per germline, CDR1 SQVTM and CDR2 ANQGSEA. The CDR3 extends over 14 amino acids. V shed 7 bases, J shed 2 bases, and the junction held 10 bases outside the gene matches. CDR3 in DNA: TGCAGCGGCCTAACAGGGGCGCCAAACTATGGCTACACCTTC. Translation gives CSGLTGAPNYGYTF.

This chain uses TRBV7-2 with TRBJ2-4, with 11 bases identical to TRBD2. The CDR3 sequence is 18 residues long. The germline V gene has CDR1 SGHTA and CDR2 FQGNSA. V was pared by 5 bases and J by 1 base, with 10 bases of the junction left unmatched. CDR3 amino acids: CASSPEGLAGGAKNIQYF. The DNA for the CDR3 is TGTGCCAGCAGCCCTGAAGGACTAGCGGGCGGGGCCAAAAACATTCAGTACTTC. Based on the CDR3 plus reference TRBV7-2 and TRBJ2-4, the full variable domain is GAGVSQSPSNKVTEKGKDVELRCDPISGHTALYWYRQSLGQGLEFLIYFQGNSAPDKSGLPSDRFSAERTGGSVSTLTIQRTQQEDSAVYLCASSPEGLAGGAKNIQYFGAGTRLSVL.

CDR3 protein: CASSPRGATDTQYF. Here the CDR3 DNA reads TGTGCCAGCAGCCCACGCGGGGCCACAGATACGCAGTATTTT. The chain couples TRBV5-8 to TRBJ2-3; D is perhaps TRBD2 (6 bases). The V gene lost 4 bases and the J gene lost 2 bases, with 11 bases spanning the gap. The CDR3 has 14 residues. Looked up from germline, CDR1 is SGHTS and CDR2 is YDEGEE.

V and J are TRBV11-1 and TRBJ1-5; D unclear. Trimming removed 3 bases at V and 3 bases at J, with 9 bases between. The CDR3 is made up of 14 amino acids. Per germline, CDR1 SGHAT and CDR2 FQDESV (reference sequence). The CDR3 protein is CASSFHDTNQPQHF. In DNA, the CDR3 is TGTGCCAGCAGCTTTCACGACACCAATCAGCCCCAGCATTTT.

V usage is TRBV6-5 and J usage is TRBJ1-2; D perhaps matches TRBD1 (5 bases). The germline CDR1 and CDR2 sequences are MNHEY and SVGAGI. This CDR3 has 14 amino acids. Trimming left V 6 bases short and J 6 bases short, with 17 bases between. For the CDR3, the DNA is TGTGCCAGCAGGAAAGGCGTGGTAGGGGATGGCTACACCTTC. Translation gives CASRKGVVGDGYTF.

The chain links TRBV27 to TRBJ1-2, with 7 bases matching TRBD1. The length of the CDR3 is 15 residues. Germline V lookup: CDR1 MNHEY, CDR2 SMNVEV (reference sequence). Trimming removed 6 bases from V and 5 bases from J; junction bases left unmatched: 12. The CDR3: CASSSGQTMMYGYTF. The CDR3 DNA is TGTGCCAGCAGCTCGGGACAGACGATGATGTATGGCTACACCTTC.

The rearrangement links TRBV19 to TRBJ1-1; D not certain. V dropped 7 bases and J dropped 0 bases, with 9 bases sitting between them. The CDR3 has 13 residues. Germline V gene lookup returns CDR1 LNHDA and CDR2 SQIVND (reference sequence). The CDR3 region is CASTFGVNTEAFF. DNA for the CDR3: TGTGCCAGTACCTTCGGGGTGAACACTGAAGCTTTCTTT.

The CDR3 sequence is CASSRGGRPYEQYF. The CDR3 DNA is TGTGCCAGCAGTCGAGGGGGCCGACCCTACGAGCAGTACTTC. The V call is TRBV27, the J call TRBJ2-7; 7 bases line up with TRBD1. Germline CDR1 is MNHEY and CDR2 is SMNVEV (reference sequence). The V and J ends lost 5 bases and 2 bases, in that order; junction bases with no gene match: 6. CDR3 length: 14 residues.

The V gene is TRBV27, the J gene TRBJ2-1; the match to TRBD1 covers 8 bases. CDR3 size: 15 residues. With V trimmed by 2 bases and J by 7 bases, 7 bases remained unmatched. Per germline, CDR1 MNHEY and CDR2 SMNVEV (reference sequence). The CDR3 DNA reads TGTGCCAGCAGTTTAGGGCAGGGGGCGAGAAATGAGCAGTTCTTC. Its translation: CASSLGQGARNEQFF.

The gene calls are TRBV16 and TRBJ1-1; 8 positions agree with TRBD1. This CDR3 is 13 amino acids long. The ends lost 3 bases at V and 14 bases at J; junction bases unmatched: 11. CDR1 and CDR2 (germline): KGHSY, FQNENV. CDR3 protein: CASSQGQDTARFF. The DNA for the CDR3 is TGTGCCAGCAGCCAGGGACAGGATACAGCGAGATTCTTT.

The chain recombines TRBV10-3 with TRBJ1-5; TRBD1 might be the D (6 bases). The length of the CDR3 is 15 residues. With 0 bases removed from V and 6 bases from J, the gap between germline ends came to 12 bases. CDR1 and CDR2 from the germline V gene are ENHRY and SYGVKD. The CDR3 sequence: CAISESGGAVQPQHF. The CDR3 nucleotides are TGTGCCATCAGTGAGTCGGGGGGGGCGGTTCAGCCCCAGCATTTT.

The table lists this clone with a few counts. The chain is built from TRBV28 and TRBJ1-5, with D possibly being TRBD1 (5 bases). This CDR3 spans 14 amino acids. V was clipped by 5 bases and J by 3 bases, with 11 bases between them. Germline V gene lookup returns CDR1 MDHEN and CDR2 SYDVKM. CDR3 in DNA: TGTGCCAGCAGTCCGGGACGGAACAATCAGCCCCAGCATTTT. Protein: CASSPGRNNQPQHF. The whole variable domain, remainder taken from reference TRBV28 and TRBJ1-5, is DVKVTQSSRYLVKRTGEKVFLECVQDMDHENMFWYRQDPGLGLRLIYFSYDVKMKEKGDIPEGYSVSREKKERFSLILESASTNQTSMYLCASSPGRNNQPQHFGDGTRLSIL.

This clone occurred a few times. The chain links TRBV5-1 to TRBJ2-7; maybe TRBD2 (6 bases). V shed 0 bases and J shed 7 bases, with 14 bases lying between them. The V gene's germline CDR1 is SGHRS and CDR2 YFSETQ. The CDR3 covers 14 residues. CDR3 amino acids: CASSLAGGEREQYF. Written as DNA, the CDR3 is TGCGCCAGCAGCTTGGCCGGAGGGGAGCGGGAGCAGTACTTC.

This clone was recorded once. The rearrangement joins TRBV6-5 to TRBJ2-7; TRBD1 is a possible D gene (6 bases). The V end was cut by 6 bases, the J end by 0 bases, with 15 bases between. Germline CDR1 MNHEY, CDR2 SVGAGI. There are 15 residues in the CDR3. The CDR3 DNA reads TGTGCCAGCAGCCCACAGGGCGCAAGCTCCTACGAGCAGTACTTC. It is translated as CASSPQGASSYEQYF.

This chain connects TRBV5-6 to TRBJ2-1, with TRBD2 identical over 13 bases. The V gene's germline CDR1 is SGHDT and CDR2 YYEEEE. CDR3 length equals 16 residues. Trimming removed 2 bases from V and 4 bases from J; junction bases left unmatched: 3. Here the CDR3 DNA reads TGTGCCAGCAGCTTAATGGGACTAGCGGGGTACAATGAGCAGTTCTTC. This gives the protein CASSLMGLAGYNEQFF.

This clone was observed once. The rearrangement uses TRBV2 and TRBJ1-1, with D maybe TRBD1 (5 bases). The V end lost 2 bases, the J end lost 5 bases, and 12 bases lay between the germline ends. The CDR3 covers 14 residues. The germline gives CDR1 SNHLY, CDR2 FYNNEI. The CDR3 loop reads CASSERAGPTEAFF. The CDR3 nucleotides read TGTGCCAGCAGTGAAAGGGCGGGACCGACTGAAGCTTTCTTT.

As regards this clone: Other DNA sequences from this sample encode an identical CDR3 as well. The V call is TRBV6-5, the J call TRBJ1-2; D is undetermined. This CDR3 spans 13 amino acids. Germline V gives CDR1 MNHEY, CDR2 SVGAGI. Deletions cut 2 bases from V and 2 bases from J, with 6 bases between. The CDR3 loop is CASSYSLNYGYTF. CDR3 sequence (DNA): TGTGCCAGCAGTTACAGTCTGAACTATGGCTACACCTTC.